There are many counts of the clone carrying this T cell receptor beta chain. These data come from a study of T cells in Graves' hyperthyroidism and ophthalmopathy. Study as a whole: Any treatment followed the collection of peripheral blood at initial diagnosis.

Regions amplified from RNA transcripts were the TCR beta CDR3 regions. A first-round RT-PCR of the TCR CDR3 used the HTBI primer set. TCRdb re-called the multiplex PCR reads through MiXCR, storing one row per CDR3 protein. The repertoire holds some 570,000 distinct CDR3 sequences, with 15% to 20% as singletons. V lost 7 bases and J lost 1, with 14 bases in between. Germline V lookup: CDR1 MNHEY, CDR2 SMNVEV (reference sequence). The CDR3 has 14 amino acids. This TCR derives from a woman aged 18-29 years with Graves' ophthalmopathy. The chain has TRBV27 and TRBJ2-7, with a possible D match to TRBD1 (6 bases). Material for sequencing was blood. The CDR3 protein is CASTPDGQSYEQYF. CDR3 in DNA: TGTGCCAGCACCCCCGATGGACAGTCCTACGAGCAGTACTTC.